Below, 24 T cell receptor beta chains from the same sample are listed, as sequenced in a study of cytomegalovirus exposure and HLA in healthy donors. PCR involved 60 Vbeta and 13 Jbeta primers. TCRdb's table, derived via immunoSEQ multiplex PCR, lists solely in-frame clones and lacks some. Its listing shows about 120,000 clones. Sequenced: PBMCs. The receptors were sampled from a man aged 18-30 years in good health and CMV-seronegative.

The V call is TRBV27, the J call TRBJ2-5, with 10 nucleotides matching TRBD2. With V trimmed by 5 bases and J by 11 bases, 17 bases remained unmatched. The CDR3 consists of 16 residues. Germline V gene sequence: CDR1 MNHEY, CDR2 SMNVEV (reference sequence). Written as DNA, the CDR3 is TGTGCCAGCAGTCCCCGCACGACTAGCGGGTTGTGGGAGCAGTACTTC. It specifies CASSPRTTSGLWEQYF.

The chain recombines TRBV7-8 with TRBJ2-2, with D possibly matching TRBD1 (6 bases). Trimming cost V 3 bases and J 5 bases, with 16 bases left between them. Germline V lookup: CDR1 SGHVS, CDR2 FQNEAQ. This CDR3 is 16 amino acids long. The CDR3 sequence is CASSLLSTGRTGELFF. As DNA, the CDR3 is TGTGCCAGCAGCTTGCTTTCGACAGGAAGAACCGGGGAGCTGTTTTTT.

The V and J genes are TRBV19 and TRBJ1-1; D ambiguous. Trimming stripped 6 bases from V and 0 bases from J, with 23 bases between. This CDR3 contains 18 residues. Per germline, CDR1 LNHDA and CDR2 SQIVND (reference sequence). DNA for the CDR3: TGTGCCAGTAGGCCCCCGGAGACCCTCTCTTTTCTGAACACTGAAGCTTTCTTT. Protein product: CASRPPETLSFLNTEAFF.

This chain links TRBV28 with TRBJ1-5, with TRBD1 identical over 10 bases. This CDR3 is built from 16 residues. The germline gives CDR1 MDHEN, CDR2 SYDVKM. V lost 6 bases, J lost 0 bases, and 5 bases stayed unmatched. This CDR3 reads CASRGTGVSSNQPQHF. The CDR3 DNA reads as TGTGCCAGCAGGGGGACAGGGGTTAGTAGCAATCAGCCCCAGCATTTT.

The V call is TRBV19, the J call TRBJ2-3; 10 bases align to TRBD2. The CDR3 is 14 amino acids. CDR1 and CDR2 from the germline V gene are LNHDA and SQIVND (reference sequence). Trimming cost V 4 bases and J 4 bases; bases outside gene matches: 2. In DNA form, the CDR3 reads TGTGCCAGTAGTAGGGGACTAGCGTCAGATACGCAGTATTTT. It yields the protein CASSRGLASDTQYF. The full variable domain, with the rest looked up from reference TRBV19 and TRBJ2-3, is DGGITQSPKYLFRKEGQNVTLSCEQNLNHDAMYWYRQDPGQGLRLIYYSQIVNDFQKGDIAEGYSVSREKKESFPLTVTSAQKNPTAFYLCASSRGLASDTQYFGPGTRLTVL.

The chain employs TRBV7-2 and TRBJ2-7, with D possibly matching TRBD2 (6 bases). The CDR3 consists of 13 residues. Germline values: CDR1 SGHTA, CDR2 FQGNSA. The V end lost 3 bases, the J end lost 0 bases, and 6 bases lay between the germline ends. CDR3 coding DNA: TGTGCCAGCAGCTTGACTAGCTCCTACGAGCAGTACTTC. Encoded protein: CASSLTSSYEQYF.

V usage is TRBV11-2 and J usage is TRBJ2-5, with D perhaps TRBD2 (5 bases). The CDR3 is made up of 14 amino acids. V lost 2 bases, J lost 5 bases, and 12 bases lay in between. CDR1 SGHAT and CDR2 FQNNGV come from the germline V gene. CDR3: CASSLIVGGETQYF. DNA for the CDR3: TGTGCCAGCAGCTTAATTGTTGGCGGGGAGACCCAGTACTTC.

The chain is built from TRBV19 and TRBJ2-1, with 12 bases identical to TRBD2. In germline, CDR1 is LNHDA, CDR2 SQIVND (reference sequence). The J segment lost 2 bases and the V segment lost 2 bases, leaving 7 bases of the junction unmatched. The CDR3 is 18 amino acids. The chain's CDR3 is CASSISSGGAGAYNEQFF. As DNA, the CDR3 is TGTGCCAGTAGTATATCTAGCGGGGGGGCCGGTGCCTACAATGAGCAGTTCTTC.

DNA for the CDR3: TGTGCCAGCAGTGAGGACAGGGCGGCACAAGAGACCCAGTACTTC. The encoded protein is CASSEDRAAQETQYF. The chain joins TRBV6-1 to TRBJ2-5, with 8 bases fitting TRBD1. Germline CDR1 and CDR2: MNHNS and SASEGT. The CDR3 runs 15 residues. J lost 2 bases, V lost 3 bases, and 5 bases had no gene match.

Regarding this clone: Germline is not matched at one junction end, which may reflect a read error. The chain carries TRBV5-1 and TRBJ2-2; 9 bases line up with TRBD1. The germline CDR1 and CDR2 sequences are SGHRS and YFSETQ. The CDR3 has 14 amino acids. The CDR3 DNA is TGCGCCAGCAGCTTGACAGGGGGCACCGGGGGGCTGTTTTTT. The encoded protein is CASSLTGGTGGLFF.

The chain links TRBV18 to TRBJ1-2; D gene uncertain. This CDR3 has 16 residues. Germline lookup yields CDR1 KGHSH and CDR2 LQKENI. Between the trimmed V and J ends, which lost 1 base and 8 bases, there was a span of 20 bases. Written as DNA, the CDR3 is TGTGCCAGCTCACCACTCCCCCAACCAACAGCGGGGGGCTACACCTTC. As protein: CASSPLPQPTAGGYTF.

The V and J genes are TRBV6-6 and TRBJ1-1; TRBD1 matches 9 bases. CDR1 MNHNY and CDR2 SVGAGI come from the germline V gene (reference sequence). V dropped 6 bases and J dropped 5; count of bases not matched to a gene: 7. CDR3 length equals 14 residues. The CDR3 bases are TGTGCCAGCAGCCCGACAGGGGGGAGGACTGAAGCTTTCTTT. The encoded protein is CASSPTGGRTEAFF.

V and J are TRBV4-1 and TRBJ1-4; D may be TRBD1 (6 bases). Deletions cut 1 base from V and 3 bases from J, with 18 bases between. CDR1 and CDR2 (germline): MGHRA, YSYEKL. This CDR3 has 18 residues. The CDR3 DNA follows: TGCGCCAGCAGCCAAGTTTACGGGGGGGCAGCATCTAATGAAAAACTGTTTTTT. Translating gives CASSQVYGGAASNEKLFF.

The rearrangement uses TRBV2 and TRBJ1-2, with TRBD1 matching 9 bases. The germline gives CDR1 SNHLY, CDR2 FYNNEI. The ends lost 8 bases at V and 7 bases at J; junction bases unmatched: 11. The CDR3 extends over 14 amino acids. The CDR3 region is CASATQGQGFGYTF. The CDR3 DNA reads as TGTGCCAGCGCCACCCAGGGACAGGGATTTGGCTACACCTTC.

V usage is TRBV29-1 and J usage is TRBJ2-5; the D is unclear. The closer fit of TRBJ2-7 to the DNA end suggests the J call may be wrong. CDR3 length: 14 amino acids. Germline CDR1 SQVTM, CDR2 ANQGSEA. The CDR3 DNA follows: TGCAGCGTCGGTATAGCAAAATCCTCCTACGAGCAGTACTTC. Amino acids: CSVGIAKSSYEQYF.

The chain uses TRBV5-1 and TRBJ2-1, with D maybe TRBD2 (6 bases). Germline CDR1 SGHRS, CDR2 YFSETQ. Trimming took off 4 bases at V and 4 bases at J, with 12 bases between the two ends. The CDR3 is made up of 14 amino acids. The chain's CDR3 is CASSHGTGYNEQFF. In nucleotides, the CDR3 is TGCGCCAGCAGCCACGGGACTGGATACAATGAGCAGTTCTTC.

The J gene is TRBJ2-3, the V gene TRBV6-5, with TRBD2 identical over 9 bases. The germline CDR1 and CDR2 sequences are MNHEY and SVGAGI. The junction had 12 bases not matched to a gene; V was cut back by 7 bases and J by 7 bases. The CDR3 totals 15 residues. CDR3 protein: CASTPSGVSRYTQYF. The CDR3 bases are TGTGCCAGCACTCCTAGCGGGGTCTCCAGGTATACGCAGTATTTT.

The chain is built from TRBV29-1 and TRBJ2-3, with 8 nucleotides matching TRBD2. The CDR3 runs 15 residues. With 3 bases clipped from V and 2 bases from J, the junction kept 7 bases outside the gene matches. Germline V CDR1 and CDR2: SQVTM, ANQGSEA. CDR3 nucleotide sequence: TGCAGCGTTGACTGGGGGCGGGGGGCCACAGATACGCAGTATTTT. Translation gives CSVDWGRGATDTQYF.

This chain links TRBV5-1 with TRBJ1-1; D not resolved. The CDR3 extends over 13 amino acids. V was shortened by 0 bases and J by 2 bases, with 5 bases between the two germline ends. Per germline, CDR1 SGHRS and CDR2 YFSETQ. CDR3 sequence: CASSLALNTEAFF. DNA of the CDR3: TGCGCCAGCAGCTTGGCCCTAAACACTGAAGCTTTCTTT.

V usage is TRBV14 and J usage is TRBJ2-5, with TRBD1 matching over 8 bases. The CDR3 contains 16 residues. CDR1 and CDR2 (germline): SGHDN, FVKESK. The ends lost 4 bases at V and 5 bases at J; junction bases unmatched: 12. The CDR3: CASSPYGQGVLETQYF. The DNA of the CDR3 is TGTGCCAGCAGCCCCTACGGACAGGGTGTTTTGGAGACCCAGTACTTC. Combining the CDR3 with reference TRBV14 and TRBJ2-5 gives the whole variable domain EAGVTQFPSHSVIEKGQTVTLRCDPISGHDNLYWYRRVMGKEIKFLLHFVKESKQDESGMPNNRFLAERTGGTYSTLKVQPAELEDSGVYFCASSPYGQGVLETQYFGPGTRLLVL.

This chain links TRBV28 with TRBJ2-5, with TRBD2 identical over 7 bases. From germline, CDR1 is MDHEN and CDR2 SYDVKM. This CDR3 contains 14 residues. The junction had 6 bases not matched to a gene; V was cut back by 3 bases and J by 5 bases. The CDR3 coding sequence is TGTGCCAGCAGTTTGGGGGGGGACTGGGAGACCCAGTACTTC. It yields the protein CASSLGGDWETQYF.

The rearrangement uses TRBV19 and TRBJ1-1; no clear D gene. Germline CDR1 and CDR2: LNHDA and SQIVND (reference sequence). The CDR3 is 13 residues long. The ends were cut back, 1 base at V and 5 bases at J, with 8 bases in the middle. In nucleotides, the CDR3 is TGTGCCAGTAGTATAGGCCCTCGGACTGAAGCTTTCTTT. It translates to CASSIGPRTEAFF.

The chain links TRBV11-2 to TRBJ2-3, with TRBD2 matching over 16 bases. From germline, CDR1 is SGHAT and CDR2 FQNNGV. The CDR3 runs 18 residues. The V gene end was trimmed by 5 bases and the J gene end by 1 base; junction bases not matched to a gene: 6. This CDR3 is CASSLGTSGGAGTDTQYF. The CDR3 region has the DNA TGTGCCAGCAGCCTGGGGACTAGCGGGGGGGCGGGCACAGATACGCAGTATTTT.

The V and J genes are TRBV6-6 and TRBJ2-1, with D maybe TRBD1 (6 bases). Deletions cut 2 bases from V and 7 bases from J, with 9 bases between. The CDR3 spans 13 residues. CDR1 and CDR2 (germline): MNHNY, SVGAGI (reference sequence). CDR3 DNA: TGTGCCAGCAGTTACGGACAGCGAAATGAGCAGTTCTTC. The encoded protein is CASSYGQRNEQFF.